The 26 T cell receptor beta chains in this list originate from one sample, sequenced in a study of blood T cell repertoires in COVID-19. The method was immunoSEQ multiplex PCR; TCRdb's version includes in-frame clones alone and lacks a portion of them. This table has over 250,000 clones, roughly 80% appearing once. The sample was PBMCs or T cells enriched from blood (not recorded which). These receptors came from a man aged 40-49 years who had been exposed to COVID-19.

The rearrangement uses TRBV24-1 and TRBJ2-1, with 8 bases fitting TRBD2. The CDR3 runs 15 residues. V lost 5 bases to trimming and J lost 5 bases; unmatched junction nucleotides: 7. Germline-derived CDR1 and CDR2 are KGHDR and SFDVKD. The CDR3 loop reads CATSVTLAANNEQFF. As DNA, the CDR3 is TGTGCCACCAGTGTTACACTAGCGGCTAACAATGAGCAGTTCTTC.

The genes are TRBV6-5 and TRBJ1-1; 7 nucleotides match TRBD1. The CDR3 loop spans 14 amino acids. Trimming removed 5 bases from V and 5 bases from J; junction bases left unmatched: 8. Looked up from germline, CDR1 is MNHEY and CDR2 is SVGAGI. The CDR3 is CASSHEQGLTEAFF. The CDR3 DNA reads TGTGCCAGCAGTCATGAACAGGGGTTGACTGAAGCTTTCTTT.

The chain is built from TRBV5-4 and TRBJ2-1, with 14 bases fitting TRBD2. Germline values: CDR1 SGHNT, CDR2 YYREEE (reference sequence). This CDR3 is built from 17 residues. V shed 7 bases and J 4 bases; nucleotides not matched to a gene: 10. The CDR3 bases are TGTGCCAGCCGCGGGACTAGCGGGAGCGTGGGTTACAATGAGCAGTTCTTC. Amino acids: CASRGTSGSVGYNEQFF. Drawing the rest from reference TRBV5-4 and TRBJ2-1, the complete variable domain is ETGVTQSPTHLIKTRGQQVTLRCSSQSGHNTVSWYQQALGQGPQFIFQYYREEENGRGNFPPRFSGLQFPNYSSELNVNALELDDSALYLCASRGTSGSVGYNEQFFGPGTRLTVL.

CDR3 bases: TGTGCCAGCAGCGTAGTCAGGTCTCTCCGGCACACAGATACGCAGTATTTT. This sequence encodes CASSVVRSLRHTDTQYF. The chain employs TRBV9 and TRBJ2-3; D not certain. From germline, CDR1 is SGDLS and CDR2 YYNGEE. CDR3 size: 17 residues. Trimming left V 0 bases short and J 2 bases short, with 16 bases between.

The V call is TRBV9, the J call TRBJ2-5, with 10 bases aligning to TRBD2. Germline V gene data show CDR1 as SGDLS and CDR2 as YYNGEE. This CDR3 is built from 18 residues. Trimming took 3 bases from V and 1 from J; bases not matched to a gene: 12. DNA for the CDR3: TGTGCCAGCAGCGCTTATAGCGGGAGGACTATCCTCCAAGAGACCCAGTACTTC. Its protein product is CASSAYSGRTILQETQYF. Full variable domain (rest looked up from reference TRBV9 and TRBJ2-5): DSGVTQTPKHLITATGQRVTLRCSPRSGDLSVYWYQQSLDQGLQFLIQYYNGEERAKGNILERFSAQQFPDLHSELNLSSLELGDSALYFCASSAYSGRTILQETQYFGPGTRLLVL.

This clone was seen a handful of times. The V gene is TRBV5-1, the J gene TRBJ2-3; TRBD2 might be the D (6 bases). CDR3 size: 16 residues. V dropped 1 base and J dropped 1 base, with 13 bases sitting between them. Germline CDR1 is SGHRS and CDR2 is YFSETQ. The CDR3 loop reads CASSLQARLGTDTQYF. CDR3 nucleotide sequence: TGCGCCAGCAGCTTGCAAGCTCGACTAGGCACAGATACGCAGTATTTT.

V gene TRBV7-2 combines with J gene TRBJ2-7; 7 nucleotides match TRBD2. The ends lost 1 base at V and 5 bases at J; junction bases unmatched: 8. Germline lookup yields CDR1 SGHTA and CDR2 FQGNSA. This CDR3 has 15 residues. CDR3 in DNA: TGTGCCAGCAGCTTAGTTGCGGGAGAAGGCCACGAGCAGTACTTC. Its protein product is CASSLVAGEGHEQYF.

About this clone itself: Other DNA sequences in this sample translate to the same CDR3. The CDR3 region has the DNA TGTGCCAGCAGCTTGGGGGGTCGAGAGACCCAGTACTTC. It codes for CASSLGGRETQYF. This chain links TRBV11-2 with TRBJ2-5, with D tentatively TRBD2 (6 bases). Germline V gives CDR1 SGHAT, CDR2 FQNNGV. CDR3 length: 13 residues. V was trimmed by 3 bases and J by 4 bases, leaving 9 bases between them. Drawing the rest from reference TRBV11-2 and TRBJ2-5, the complete variable domain is EAGVAQSPRYKIIEKRQSVAFWCNPISGHATLYWYQQILGQGPKLLIQFQNNGVVDDSQLPKDRFSAERLKGVDSTLKIQPAKLEDSAVYLCASSLGGRETQYFGPGTRLLVL.

CDR3: CASGRLAGGYEQYF. CDR3 nucleotide sequence: TGTGCCAGCGGCAGACTAGCGGGAGGTTACGAGCAGTACTTC. This chain links TRBV2 with TRBJ2-7, with 13 positions matching TRBD2. With V trimmed by 8 bases and J by 4 bases, 5 bases remained unmatched. Germline CDR1 is SNHLY and CDR2 is FYNNEI. The CDR3 covers 14 residues.

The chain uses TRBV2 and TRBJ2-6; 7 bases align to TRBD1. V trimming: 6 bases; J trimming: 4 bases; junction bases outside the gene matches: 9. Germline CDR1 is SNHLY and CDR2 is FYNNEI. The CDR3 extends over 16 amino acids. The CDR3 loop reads CASRGQSYRGANVLTF. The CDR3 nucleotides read TGTGCCAGCAGGGGACAGAGCTATAGGGGGGCCAACGTCCTGACTTTC.

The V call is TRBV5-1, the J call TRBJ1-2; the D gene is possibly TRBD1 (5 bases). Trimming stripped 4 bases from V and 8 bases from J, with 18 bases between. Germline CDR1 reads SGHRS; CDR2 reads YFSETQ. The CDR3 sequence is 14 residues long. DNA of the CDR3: TGCGCCAGCAGCGTCGGACATCAGGCTGGAGGCTACACCTTC. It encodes CASSVGHQAGGYTF.

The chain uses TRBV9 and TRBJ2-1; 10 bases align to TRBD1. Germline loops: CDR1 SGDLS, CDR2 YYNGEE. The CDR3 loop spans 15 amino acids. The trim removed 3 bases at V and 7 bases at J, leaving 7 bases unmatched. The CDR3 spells CASSAEEGQGNEQFF. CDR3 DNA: TGTGCCAGCAGCGCAGAGGAGGGACAGGGGAATGAGCAGTTCTTC. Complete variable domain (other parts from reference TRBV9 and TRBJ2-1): DSGVTQTPKHLITATGQRVTLRCSPRSGDLSVYWYQQSLDQGLQFLIQYYNGEERAKGNILERFSAQQFPDLHSELNLSSLELGDSALYFCASSAEEGQGNEQFFGPGTRLTVL.

CDR3 sequence reads: CSVFQEYGYTF. The CDR3 DNA reads as TGCAGCGTGTTTCAGGAATATGGCTACACCTTC. The J gene is TRBJ1-2, the V gene TRBV29-1; D is uncertain. Trimming cost V 6 bases and J 5 bases, with 10 bases left between them. CDR3 size: 11 residues. Germline CDR1 reads SQVTM; CDR2 reads ANQGSEA.

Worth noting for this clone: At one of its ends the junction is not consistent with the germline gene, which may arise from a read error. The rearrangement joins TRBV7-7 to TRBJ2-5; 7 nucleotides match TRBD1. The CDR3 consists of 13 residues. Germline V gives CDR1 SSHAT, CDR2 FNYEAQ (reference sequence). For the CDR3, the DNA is TGTGCTAGCAGCTCACAGGGGCCGGAGACCCAGTACTTC. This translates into CASSSQGPETQYF.

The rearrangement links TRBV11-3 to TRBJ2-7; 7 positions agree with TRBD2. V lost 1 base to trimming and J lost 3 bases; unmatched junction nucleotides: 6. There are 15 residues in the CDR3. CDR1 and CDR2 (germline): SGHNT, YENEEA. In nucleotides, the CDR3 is TGTGCCAGCAGCTTAGGGGGGGGGTTTTTCTACGAGCAGTACTTC. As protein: CASSLGGGFFYEQYF.

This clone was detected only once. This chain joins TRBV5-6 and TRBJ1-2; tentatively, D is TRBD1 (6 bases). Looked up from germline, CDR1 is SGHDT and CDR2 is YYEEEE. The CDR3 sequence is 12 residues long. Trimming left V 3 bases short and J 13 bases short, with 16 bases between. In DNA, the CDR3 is TGTGCCAGCAGCTACTACAGGGTACAAATCACCTTC. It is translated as CASSYYRVQITF. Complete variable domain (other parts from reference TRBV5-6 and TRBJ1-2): DAGVTQSPTHLIKTRGQQVTLRCSPKSGHDTVSWYQQALGQGPQFIFQYYEEEERQRGNFPDRFSGHQFPNYSSELNVNALLLGDSALYLCASSYYRVQITFGSGTRLTVV.

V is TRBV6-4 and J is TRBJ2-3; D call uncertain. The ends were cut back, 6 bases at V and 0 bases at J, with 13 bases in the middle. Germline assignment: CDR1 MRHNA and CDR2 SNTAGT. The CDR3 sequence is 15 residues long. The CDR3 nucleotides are TGTGCCAGCAGCTCCTTGGGTAGCAGCACAGATACGCAGTATTTT. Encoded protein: CASSSLGSSTDTQYF.

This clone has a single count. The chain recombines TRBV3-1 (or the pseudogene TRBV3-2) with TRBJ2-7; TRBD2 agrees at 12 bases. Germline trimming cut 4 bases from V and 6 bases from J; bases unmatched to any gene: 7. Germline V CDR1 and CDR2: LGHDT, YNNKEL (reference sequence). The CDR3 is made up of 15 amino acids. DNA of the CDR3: TGTGCCAGCAGCCTGGGTGGACTAGCGGGAATCGAGCAGTACTTC. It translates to CASSLGGLAGIEQYF.

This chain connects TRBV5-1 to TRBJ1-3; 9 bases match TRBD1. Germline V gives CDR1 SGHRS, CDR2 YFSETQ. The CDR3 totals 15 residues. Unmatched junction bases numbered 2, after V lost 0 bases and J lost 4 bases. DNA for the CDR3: TGCGCCAGCAGCTTGGCTGGGACAGGGGGAAACACCATATATTTT. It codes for CASSLAGTGGNTIYF.

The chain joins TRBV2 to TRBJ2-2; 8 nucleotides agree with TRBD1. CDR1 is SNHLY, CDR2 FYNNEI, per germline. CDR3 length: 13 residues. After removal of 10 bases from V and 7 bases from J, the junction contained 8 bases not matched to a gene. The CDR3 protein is CATSQGEVGELFF. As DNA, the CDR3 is TGTGCCACCTCACAGGGGGAGGTCGGGGAGCTGTTTTTT.

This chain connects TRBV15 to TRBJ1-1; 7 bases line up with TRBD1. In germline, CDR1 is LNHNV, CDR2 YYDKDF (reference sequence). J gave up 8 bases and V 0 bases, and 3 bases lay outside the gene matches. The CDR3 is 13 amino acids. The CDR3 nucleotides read TGTGCCACCAGCAGAGAAACAGGGGTCGAAGCTTTCTTT. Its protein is CATSRETGVEAFF.

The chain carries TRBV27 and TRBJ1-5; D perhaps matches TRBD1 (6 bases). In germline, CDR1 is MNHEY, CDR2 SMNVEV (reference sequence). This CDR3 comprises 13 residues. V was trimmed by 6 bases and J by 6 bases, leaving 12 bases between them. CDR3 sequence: CASSQGIRQPQHF. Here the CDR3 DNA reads TGTGCCAGCAGCCAGGGGATCCGTCAGCCCCAGCATTTT.

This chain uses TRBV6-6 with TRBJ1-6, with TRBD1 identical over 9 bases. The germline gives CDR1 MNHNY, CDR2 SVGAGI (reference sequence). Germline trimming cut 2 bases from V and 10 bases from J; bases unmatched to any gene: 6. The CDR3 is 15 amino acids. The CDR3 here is CASSYGQGKSSPLHF. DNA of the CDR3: TGTGCCAGCAGTTACGGACAGGGGAAAAGCTCACCCCTCCACTTT.

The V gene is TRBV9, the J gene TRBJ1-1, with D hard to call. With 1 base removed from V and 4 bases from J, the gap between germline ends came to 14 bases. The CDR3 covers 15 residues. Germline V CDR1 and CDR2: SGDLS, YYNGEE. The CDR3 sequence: CASSVSSVSGTEAFF. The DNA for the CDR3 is TGTGCCAGCAGCGTAAGTTCTGTCAGCGGCACTGAAGCTTTCTTT.

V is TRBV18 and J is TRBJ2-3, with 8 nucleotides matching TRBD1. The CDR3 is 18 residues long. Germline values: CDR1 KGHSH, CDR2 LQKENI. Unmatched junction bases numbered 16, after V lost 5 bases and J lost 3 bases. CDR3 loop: CASSTTIMAGGVTDTQYF. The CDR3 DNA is TGTGCCAGCTCAACCACCATCATGGCAGGGGGCGTTACAGATACGCAGTATTTT.

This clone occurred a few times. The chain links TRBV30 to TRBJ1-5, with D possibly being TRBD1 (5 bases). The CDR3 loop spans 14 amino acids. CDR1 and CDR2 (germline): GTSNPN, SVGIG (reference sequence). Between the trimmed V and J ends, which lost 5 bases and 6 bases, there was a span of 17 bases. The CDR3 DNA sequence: TGTGCCTGGGCAGACAACTCGGGGGGTCAGCCCCAGCATTTT. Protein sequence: CAWADNSGGQPQHF.